Shown below are 9 T cell receptor beta chains from a single sample sequenced in a study of blood T cells in healthy people across ages. The use of a sample-barcoded 5' primer and a J-beta primer mix characterized a second PCR of roughly 7 to 11 cycles. TCRdb independently ran MiXCR on the 5' RACE reads; one entry per CDR3 protein. In the table there are fewer than 1.5 million distinct CDR3 sequences, roughly 40% of which are singletons. The sequenced sample consisted of blood. The receptor set was obtained from a woman aged 18-29 years in good health.

V usage is TRBV2 and J usage is TRBJ1-4, with D possibly being TRBD1 (6 bases). Germline CDR1 is SNHLY and CDR2 is FYNNEI. The V and J ends lost 7 bases and 5 bases respectively, with 17 bases between them. The CDR3 has 15 residues. The CDR3 DNA follows: TGTGCCAGCACCGGACAGCGGACAGTGAATGAAAAACTGTTTTTT. Its translation is CASTGQRTVNEKLFF.

This clonotype was detected only a few times. The genes are TRBV7-3 and TRBJ2-3; D gene uncertain. The CDR3 has 14 residues. V dropped 5 bases and J dropped 0 bases, with 9 bases sitting between them. Germline-derived CDR1 and CDR2 are SGHTA and FQGTGA. The CDR3 nucleotides read TGTGCCAGCAGCGCCCAGGCTAGCACAGATACGCAGTATTTT. Its protein is CASSAQASTDTQYF.

As for this clonotype: At one end the junction does not follow the germline gene, possibly because of a read error. The chain couples TRBV5-1 to TRBJ2-6; possibly TRBD1 for D (5 bases). This CDR3 is built from 16 residues. Germline V gene data show CDR1 as SGHRS and CDR2 as YFSETQ. The CDR3 sequence: CASSQTENSGANVPTF. CDR3 nucleotide sequence: TGCGCCAGCAGCCAGACAGAGAACTCTGGGGCCAACGTCCCGACTTTC.

The rearrangement joins TRBV29-1 to TRBJ2-7; D may be TRBD1 (6 bases). Germline CDR1 and CDR2: SQVTM and ANQGSEA. This CDR3 has 14 residues. V was shortened by 4 bases and J by 4 bases, with 17 bases between the two germline ends. In nucleotides, the CDR3 is TGCAGCGTTGGCCCAGGGGACCGTGATTACGAGCAGTACTTC. This encodes CSVGPGDRDYEQYF.

V gene TRBV6-1 combines with J gene TRBJ2-1; 7 nucleotides align to TRBD2. With 2 bases clipped from V and 0 bases from J, the junction kept 4 bases outside the gene matches. The CDR3 length is 16 residues. Per germline, CDR1 MNHNS and CDR2 SASEGT. The CDR3 region has the DNA TGTGCCAGCAGTGAAAGCCTAGCGGCCTCCTACAATGAGCAGTTCTTC. It encodes CASSESLAASYNEQFF.

This chain uses TRBV20-1 with TRBJ2-3, with 12 bases aligning to TRBD1. The CDR3 sequence is 15 residues long. V lost 2 bases to trimming and J lost 4 bases; unmatched junction nucleotides: 4. Germline V gives CDR1 DFQATT, CDR2 SNEGSKA (reference sequence). The CDR3 loop is CSARTGTGGADTQYF. The CDR3 DNA is TGCAGTGCTAGAACCGGGACAGGGGGCGCAGATACGCAGTATTTT.

The chain carries TRBV6-5 and TRBJ1-5; D remains unclear. Per germline, CDR1 MNHEY and CDR2 SVGAGI. Trimming removed 0 bases from V and 4 bases from J, with 10 bases in between. CDR3 length: 15 residues. The CDR3 reads CASSYSHSVNQPQHF. Here the CDR3 DNA reads TGTGCCAGCAGTTACTCGCACAGCGTAAATCAGCCCCAGCATTTT.

This clonotype has only a few counts. The chain joins TRBV28 to TRBJ1-2; 11 bases map to TRBD1. Germline loops: CDR1 MDHEN, CDR2 SYDVKM. V trimming: 6 bases; J trimming: 8 bases; junction bases outside the gene matches: 5. CDR3 size: 13 residues. CDR3 nucleotides: TGTGCCAGCAGAGATGGGACAGGGGGAGGCTACACCTTC. The encoded protein is CASRDGTGGGYTF.

This clonotype was counted a few times. The CDR3: CASSQVGQGGNQPQHF. CDR3 nucleotide sequence: TGCGCCAGCAGCCAAGTTGGGCAGGGTGGCAATCAGCCCCAGCATTTT. The V gene is TRBV4-1, the J gene TRBJ1-5, with TRBD1 as a possible D gene (5 bases). Trimming removed 1 base at V and 2 bases at J, with 12 bases between. CDR1 MGHRA and CDR2 YSYEKL come from the germline V gene. The CDR3 has 16 residues.